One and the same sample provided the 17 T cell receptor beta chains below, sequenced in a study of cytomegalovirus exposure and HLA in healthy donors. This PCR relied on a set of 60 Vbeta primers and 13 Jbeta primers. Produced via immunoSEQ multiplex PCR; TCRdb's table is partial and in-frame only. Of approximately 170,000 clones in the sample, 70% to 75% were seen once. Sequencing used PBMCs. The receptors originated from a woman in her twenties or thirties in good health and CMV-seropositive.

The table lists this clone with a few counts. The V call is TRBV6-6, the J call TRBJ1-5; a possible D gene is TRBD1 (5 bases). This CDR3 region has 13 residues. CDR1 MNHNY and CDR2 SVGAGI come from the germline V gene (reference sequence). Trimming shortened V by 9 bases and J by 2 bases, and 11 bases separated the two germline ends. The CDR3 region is CASYDSRNQPQHF. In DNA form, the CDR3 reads TGTGCCAGTTACGACAGCCGCAATCAGCCCCAGCATTTT.

Written as DNA, the CDR3 is TGTGCCAGCAGTTTTAACGGGGGATTCTACGAGCAGTACTTC. Translated: CASSFNGGFYEQYF. J is TRBJ2-7 and V is TRBV27, with D perhaps matching TRBD2 (6 bases). The germline V gene has CDR1 MNHEY and CDR2 SMNVEV (reference sequence). V was clipped by 3 bases and J by 3 bases, with 12 bases between them. This CDR3 has 14 amino acids.

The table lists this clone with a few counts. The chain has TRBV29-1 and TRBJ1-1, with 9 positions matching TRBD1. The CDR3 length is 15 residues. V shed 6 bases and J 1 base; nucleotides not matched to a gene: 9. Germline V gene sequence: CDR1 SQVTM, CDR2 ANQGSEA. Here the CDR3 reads CSVPSPGQGNTEAFF. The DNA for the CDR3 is TGCAGCGTCCCCTCTCCGGGACAGGGGAACACTGAAGCTTTCTTT.

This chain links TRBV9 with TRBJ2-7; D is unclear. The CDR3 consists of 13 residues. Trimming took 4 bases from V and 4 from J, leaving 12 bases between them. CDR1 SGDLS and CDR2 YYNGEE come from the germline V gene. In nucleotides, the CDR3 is TGTGCCAGCAGCCCTTCGACACCTTACGAGCAGTACTTC. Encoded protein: CASSPSTPYEQYF.

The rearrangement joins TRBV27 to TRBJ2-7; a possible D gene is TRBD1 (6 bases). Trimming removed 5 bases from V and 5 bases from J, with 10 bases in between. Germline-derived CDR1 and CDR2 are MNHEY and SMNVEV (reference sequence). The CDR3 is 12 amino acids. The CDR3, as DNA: TGTGCCAGCAGTACAGGGTGGGACGAGCAGTACTTC. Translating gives CASSTGWDEQYF.

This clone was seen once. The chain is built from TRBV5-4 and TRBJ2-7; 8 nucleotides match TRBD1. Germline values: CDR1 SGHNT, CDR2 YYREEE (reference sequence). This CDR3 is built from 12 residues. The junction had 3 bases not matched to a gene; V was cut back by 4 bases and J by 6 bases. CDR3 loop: CASSATGGEQYF. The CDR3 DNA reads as TGTGCCAGCAGCGCAACAGGGGGCGAGCAGTACTTC.

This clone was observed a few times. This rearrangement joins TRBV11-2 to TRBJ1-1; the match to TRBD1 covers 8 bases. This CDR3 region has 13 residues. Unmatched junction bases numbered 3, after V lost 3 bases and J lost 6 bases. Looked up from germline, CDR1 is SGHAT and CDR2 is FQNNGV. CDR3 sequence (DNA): TGTGCCAGCAGCTTTACAGGGGGGGCTGAAGCTTTCTTT. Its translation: CASSFTGGAEAFF.

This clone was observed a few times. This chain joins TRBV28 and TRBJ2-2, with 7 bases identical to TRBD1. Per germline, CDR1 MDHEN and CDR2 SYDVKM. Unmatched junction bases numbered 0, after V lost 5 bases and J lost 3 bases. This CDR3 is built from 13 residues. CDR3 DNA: TGTGCCAGCAGTACAGGGGACACCGGGGAGCTGTTTTTT. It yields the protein CASSTGDTGELFF.

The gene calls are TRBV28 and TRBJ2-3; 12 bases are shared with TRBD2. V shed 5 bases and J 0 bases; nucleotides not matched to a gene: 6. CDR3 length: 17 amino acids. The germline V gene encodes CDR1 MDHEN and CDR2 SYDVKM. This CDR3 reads CASSGTSGYSSTDTQYF. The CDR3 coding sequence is TGTGCCAGCAGTGGGACTAGCGGGTACTCTAGCACAGATACGCAGTATTTT.

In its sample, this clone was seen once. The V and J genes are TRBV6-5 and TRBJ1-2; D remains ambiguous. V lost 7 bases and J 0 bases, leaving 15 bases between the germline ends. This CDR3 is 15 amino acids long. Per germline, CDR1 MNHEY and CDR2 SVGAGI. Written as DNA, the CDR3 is TGTGCCAGCAAATATGAGGCTAATACTAACTATGGCTACACCTTC. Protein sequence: CASKYEANTNYGYTF.

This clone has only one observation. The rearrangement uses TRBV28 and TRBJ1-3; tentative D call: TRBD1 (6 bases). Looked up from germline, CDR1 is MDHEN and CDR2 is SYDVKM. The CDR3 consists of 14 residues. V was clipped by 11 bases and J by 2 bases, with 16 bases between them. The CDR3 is CAAEGGHAGNTIYF. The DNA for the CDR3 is TGTGCCGCCGAGGGGGGGCACGCTGGAAACACCATATATTTT. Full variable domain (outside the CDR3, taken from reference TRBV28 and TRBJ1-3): DVKVTQSSRYLVKRTGEKVFLECVQDMDHENMFWYRQDPGLGLRLIYFSYDVKMKEKGDIPEGYSVSREKKERFSLILESASTNQTSMYLCAAEGGHAGNTIYFGEGSWLTVV.

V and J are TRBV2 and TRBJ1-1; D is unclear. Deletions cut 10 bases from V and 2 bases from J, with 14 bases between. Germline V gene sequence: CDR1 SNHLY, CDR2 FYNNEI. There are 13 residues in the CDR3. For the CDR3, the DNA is TGTGCCACCCAGGCCCAGAGAAACACTGAAGCTTTCTTT. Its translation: CATQAQRNTEAFF.

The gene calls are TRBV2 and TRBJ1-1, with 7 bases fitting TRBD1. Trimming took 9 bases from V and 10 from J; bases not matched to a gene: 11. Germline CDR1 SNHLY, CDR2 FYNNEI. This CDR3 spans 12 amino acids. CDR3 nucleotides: TGTGCCAGTCGACAAGGGGGCGCGGGAGCTTTCTTT. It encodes CASRQGGAGAFF.

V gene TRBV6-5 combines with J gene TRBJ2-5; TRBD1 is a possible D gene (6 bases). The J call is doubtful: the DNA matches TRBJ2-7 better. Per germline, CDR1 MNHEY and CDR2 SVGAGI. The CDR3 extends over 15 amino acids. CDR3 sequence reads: CASSSPGTFTYEQYF. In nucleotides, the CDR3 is TGTGCCAGCAGCTCCCCCGGGACATTCACCTACGAGCAGTACTTC.

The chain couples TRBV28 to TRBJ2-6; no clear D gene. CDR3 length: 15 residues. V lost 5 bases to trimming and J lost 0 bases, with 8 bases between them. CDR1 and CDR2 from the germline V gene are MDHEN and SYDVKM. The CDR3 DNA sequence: TGTGCCAGCAGTCAACAGTTCTCTGGGGCCAACGTCCTGACTTTC. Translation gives CASSQQFSGANVLTF.

Here the CDR3 reads CASSQAMRGHEQYF. CDR3 DNA: TGTGCCAGCAGCCAAGCCATGCGGGGCCACGAGCAGTACTTC. The V and J genes are TRBV14 and TRBJ2-7; D is possibly TRBD2 (6 bases). Germline V gives CDR1 SGHDN, CDR2 FVKESK. This CDR3 region has 14 residues. V was trimmed by 1 base and J by 5 bases, leaving 12 bases between them.

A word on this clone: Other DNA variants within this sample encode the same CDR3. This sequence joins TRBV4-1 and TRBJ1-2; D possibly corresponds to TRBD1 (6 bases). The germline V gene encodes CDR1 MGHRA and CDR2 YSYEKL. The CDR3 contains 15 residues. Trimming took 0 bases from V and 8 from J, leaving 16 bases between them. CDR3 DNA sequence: TGCGCCAGCAGCCAAGATAAAAGGGGGGGGGCCGGCTACACCTTC. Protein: CASSQDKRGGAGYTF.